The 8 T cell receptor beta chains below come from one sample, sequenced in a study of T-cell memory formation after mild COVID-19. TCRdb reanalysed the 5' RACE reads using MiXCR and keeps one entry per CDR3 protein. The sample records around 390,000 distinct CDR3 sequences, approximately 15% being singletons. The sample taken for sequencing was PBMCs or a T cell subset sorted from them (not recorded which). The source is a man aged 18-30 years who had mild COVID-19 (a few samples of this study predate the infection). Cell type and time point are not known.

This clonotype appeared a few times. CDR3 in amino acids: CSARNQGLDGYTF. The CDR3 bases are TGCAGTGCTCGAAACCAGGGCTTGGATGGCTACACCTTC. The chain employs TRBV20-1 and TRBJ1-2; TRBD1 is a possible D gene (5 bases). Germline values: CDR1 DFQATT, CDR2 SNEGSKA (reference sequence). V was clipped by 5 bases and J by 6 bases, with 16 bases between them. The CDR3 length is 13 residues.

This clonotype was counted a few times. The V and J genes are TRBV20-1 and TRBJ1-5; the match to TRBD1 covers 7 bases. This CDR3 has 16 residues. V gave up 4 bases and J gave up 5 bases; unmatched junction bases: 14. Germline lookup yields CDR1 DFQATT and CDR2 SNEGSKA (reference sequence). Written as DNA, the CDR3 is TGCAGTGCTACCCGACAGGGCGGGGGCCTCTATCAGCCCCAGCATTTT. It specifies CSATRQGGGLYQPQHF.

This chain joins TRBV2 and TRBJ2-5; D may be TRBD1 (7 bases). With 8 bases removed from V and 1 base from J, the gap between germline ends came to 11 bases. This CDR3 is built from 13 residues. The germline CDR1 and CDR2 sequences are SNHLY and FYNNEI. CDR3 coding DNA: TGTGCCAGCGCCAGGGGGGTCCAAGAGACCCAGTACTTC. Protein sequence: CASARGVQETQYF.

V and J are TRBV5-1 and TRBJ2-3; D gene ambiguous. Germline V gene lookup returns CDR1 SGHRS and CDR2 YFSETQ. V was pared by 1 base and J by 0 bases, with 9 bases between. The CDR3 runs to 15 residues. The CDR3 DNA sequence: TGCGCCAGCAGCTTGTGGTACTCTAGCACAGATACGCAGTATTTT. Protein product: CASSLWYSSTDTQYF.

V and J are TRBV11-2 and TRBJ2-7; the D is unclear. Trimming took 2 bases from V and 4 from J, leaving 9 bases between them. The length of the CDR3 is 13 residues. Germline V gene data show CDR1 as SGHAT and CDR2 as FQNNGV. CDR3 sequence reads: CASSLPPSYEQYF. CDR3 nucleotides: TGTGCCAGCAGCTTACCCCCATCGTACGAGCAGTACTTC.

This clonotype was recorded a few times. The chain uses TRBV5-1 and TRBJ1-5, with 9 bases lining up with TRBD1. V lost 4 bases and J lost 5; bases outside the gene matches: 4. Per the germline V gene, CDR1 is SGHRS and CDR2 is YFSETQ. The length of the CDR3 is 14 residues. The CDR3 coding sequence is TGCGCCAGCAGCAAGGACAGGGGAGATCAGCCCCAGCATTTT. This sequence encodes CASSKDRGDQPQHF.

This clonotype came up a few times. The chain uses TRBV7-2 and TRBJ2-3, with 10 positions matching TRBD2. Germline-derived CDR1 and CDR2 are SGHTA and FQGNSA. The CDR3 is made up of 15 amino acids. V shed 6 bases, J shed 8 bases, and the junction held 11 bases outside the gene matches. Here the CDR3 reads CASSDRTSGPGTQYF. In DNA, the CDR3 is TGTGCCAGCAGTGACCGGACTAGCGGCCCCGGTACGCAGTATTTT. Based on the CDR3 plus reference TRBV7-2 and TRBJ2-3, the full variable domain is GAGVSQSPSNKVTEKGKDVELRCDPISGHTALYWYRQSLGQGLEFLIYFQGNSAPDKSGLPSDRFSAERTGGSVSTLTIQRTQQEDSAVYLCASSDRTSGPGTQYFGPGTRLTVL.

Only a few counts were recorded for this clonotype. V usage is TRBV7-9 and J usage is TRBJ1-1; TRBD1 matches 9 bases. V lost 5 bases to trimming and J lost 3 bases; unmatched junction nucleotides: 7. The CDR3 loop spans 15 amino acids. Per germline, CDR1 SEHNR and CDR2 FQNEAQ (reference sequence). The CDR3 region has the DNA TGTGCCAGCAGCCCCGGGACAGGGTGGGACACTGAAGCTTTCTTT. Protein sequence: CASSPGTGWDTEAFF.